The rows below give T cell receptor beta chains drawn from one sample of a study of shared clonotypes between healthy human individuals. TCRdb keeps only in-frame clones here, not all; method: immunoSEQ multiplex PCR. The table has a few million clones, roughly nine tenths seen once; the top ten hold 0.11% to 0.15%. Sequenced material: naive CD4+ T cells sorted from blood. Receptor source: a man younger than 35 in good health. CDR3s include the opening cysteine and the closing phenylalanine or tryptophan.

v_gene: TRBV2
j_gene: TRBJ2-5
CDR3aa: CASSESGETQYF

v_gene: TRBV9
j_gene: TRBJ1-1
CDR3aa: CASSVEVWTEAFF

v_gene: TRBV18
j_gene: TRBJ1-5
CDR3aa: CASSPQGNVNQPQHF

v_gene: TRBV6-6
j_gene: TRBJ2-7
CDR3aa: CASSLTGTGGSYEQYF

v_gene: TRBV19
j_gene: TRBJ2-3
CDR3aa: CASRASGRQTQYF

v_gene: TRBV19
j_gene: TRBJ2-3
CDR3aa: CASRFGQGGTQYF

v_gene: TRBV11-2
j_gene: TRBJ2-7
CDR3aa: CASSFRGLGEQYF

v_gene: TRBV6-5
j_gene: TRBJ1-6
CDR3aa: CASSGTYYNSPLHF

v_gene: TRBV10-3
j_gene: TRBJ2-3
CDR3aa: CAISPGEDTQYF

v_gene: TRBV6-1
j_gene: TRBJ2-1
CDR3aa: CASGTGEDEQFF

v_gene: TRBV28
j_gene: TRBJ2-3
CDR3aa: CASSIGVLGVSTDTQYF

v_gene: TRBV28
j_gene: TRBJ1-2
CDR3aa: CASSLYEVSYGYTF

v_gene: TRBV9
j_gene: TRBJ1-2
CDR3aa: CASSVFRGRSYGYTF

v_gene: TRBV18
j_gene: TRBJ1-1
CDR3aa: CASSPPGTGYTEAFF

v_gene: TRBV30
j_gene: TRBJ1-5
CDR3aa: CAWGGEGNQPQHF

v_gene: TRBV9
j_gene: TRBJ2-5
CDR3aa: CASSAEAAGAQETQYF

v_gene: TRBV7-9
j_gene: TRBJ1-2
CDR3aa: CASSLEDSPVGGYTF

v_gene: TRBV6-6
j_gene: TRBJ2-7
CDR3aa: CASGTRLAGGYEQYF

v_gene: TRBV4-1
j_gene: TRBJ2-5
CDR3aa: CASSDRQGQTVTQYF

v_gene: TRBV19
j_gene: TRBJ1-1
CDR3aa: CASSIINRENTEAFF

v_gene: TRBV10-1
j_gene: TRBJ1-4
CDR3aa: CASSESWTGGVHEKLFF

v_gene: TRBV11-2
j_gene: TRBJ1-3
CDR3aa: CASSLTGTGTSGNTIYF

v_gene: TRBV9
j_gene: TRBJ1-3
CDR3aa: CASSVAFPGNTIYF

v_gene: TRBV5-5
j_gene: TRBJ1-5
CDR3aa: CASSLGLAYQPQHF

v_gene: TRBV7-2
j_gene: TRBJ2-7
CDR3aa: CASSLSYEQYF

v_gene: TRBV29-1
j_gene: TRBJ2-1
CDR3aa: CSVNRGTYNEQFF

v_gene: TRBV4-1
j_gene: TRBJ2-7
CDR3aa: CASSQVTGVYEQYF

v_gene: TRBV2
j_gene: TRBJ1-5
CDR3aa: CASSDGPKAASNQPQHF

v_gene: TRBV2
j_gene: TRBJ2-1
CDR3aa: CASSEATRQFF

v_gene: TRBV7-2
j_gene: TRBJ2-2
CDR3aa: CASSRGLSGTGELFF

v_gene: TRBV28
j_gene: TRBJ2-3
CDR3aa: CASSGLATGTDTQYF

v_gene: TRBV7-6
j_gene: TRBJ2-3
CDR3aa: CASSPLRTSGRASDTQYF

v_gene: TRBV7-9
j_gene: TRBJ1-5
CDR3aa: CASSLSGDSNQPQHF

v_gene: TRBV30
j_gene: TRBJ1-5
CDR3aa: CAWSRGQGAGQPQHF

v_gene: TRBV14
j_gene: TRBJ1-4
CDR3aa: CASSQEQSTNEKLFF

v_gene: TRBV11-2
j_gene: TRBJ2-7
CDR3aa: CASSLGEVSYEQYF

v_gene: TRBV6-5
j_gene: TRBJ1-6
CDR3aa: CASTKRERSPLHF

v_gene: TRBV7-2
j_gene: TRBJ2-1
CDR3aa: CASSRASNEQFF

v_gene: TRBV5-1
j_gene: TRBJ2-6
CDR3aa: CASSRTGITSGANVLTF

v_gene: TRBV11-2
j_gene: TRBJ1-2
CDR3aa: CASSLILADSGYTF

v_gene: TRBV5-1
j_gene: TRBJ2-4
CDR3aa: CASSVGAIAKNIQYF

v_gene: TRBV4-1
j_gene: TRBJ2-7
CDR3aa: CASSQGPALIAGDYEQYF

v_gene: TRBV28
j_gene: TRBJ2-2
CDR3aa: CASSYRQGANTGELFF

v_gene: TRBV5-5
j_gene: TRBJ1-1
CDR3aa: CASSSLDTHRVTEAFF

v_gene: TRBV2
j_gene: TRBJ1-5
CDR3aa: CASSEGFSNQPQHF

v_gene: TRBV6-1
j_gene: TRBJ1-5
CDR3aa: CASSEIRTGQPQHF

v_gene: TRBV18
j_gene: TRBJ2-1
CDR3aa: CASSPTAGVVNEQFF

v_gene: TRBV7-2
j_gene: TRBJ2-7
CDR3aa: CASSLVPSYEQYF

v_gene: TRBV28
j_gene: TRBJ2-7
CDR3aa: CASSSQGGAYEQYF

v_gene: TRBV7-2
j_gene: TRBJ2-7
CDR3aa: CASSLGGSIDEQYF